This T cell receptor (beta chain) was retrieved from a study of T-cell memory formation after mild COVID-19. Overall study results and limits: Later expanders leaned toward CD4+, whereas clones contracting from day 15 to 85 were balanced CD4/CD8.

One entry per CDR3 protein results from TCRdb running MiXCR on the 5' RACE reads. The data show around 300,000 distinct CDR3 sequences, roughly an eighth seen once. A few counts support this clonotype. Its antigen is not identified. Trimming removed 2 bases from V and 11 bases from J, with 12 bases in between. The CDR3 covers 12 residues. CDR1 and CDR2 from the germline V gene are MGHRA and YSYEKL. This receptor was taken from a man aged 18-30 years who had mild COVID-19 (a few samples of this study predate the infection). Cell type and time point are not known. The chain couples TRBV4-1 to TRBJ1-1; D is ambiguous. Sequenced input: PBMCs or a T cell subset sorted from them (not recorded which). CDR3 nucleotide sequence: TGCGCCAGCAGCCAACTCTGGGAAAGGGCTTTCTTT. Its translation: CASSQLWERAFF.